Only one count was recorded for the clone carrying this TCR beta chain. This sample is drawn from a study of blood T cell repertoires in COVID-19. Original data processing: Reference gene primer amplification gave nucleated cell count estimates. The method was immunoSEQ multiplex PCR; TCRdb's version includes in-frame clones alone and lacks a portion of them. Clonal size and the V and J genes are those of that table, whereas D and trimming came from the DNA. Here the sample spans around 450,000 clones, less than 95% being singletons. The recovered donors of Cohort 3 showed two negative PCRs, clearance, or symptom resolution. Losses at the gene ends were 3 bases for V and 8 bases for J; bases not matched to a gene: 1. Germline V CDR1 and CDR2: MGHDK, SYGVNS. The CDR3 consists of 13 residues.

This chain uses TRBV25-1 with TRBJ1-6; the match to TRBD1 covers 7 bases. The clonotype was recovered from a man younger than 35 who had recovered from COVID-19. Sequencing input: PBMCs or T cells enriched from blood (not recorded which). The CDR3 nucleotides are TGTGCCAGCAGTGAGACAGGGTATTCACCCCTCCACTTT. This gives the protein CASSETGYSPLHF.